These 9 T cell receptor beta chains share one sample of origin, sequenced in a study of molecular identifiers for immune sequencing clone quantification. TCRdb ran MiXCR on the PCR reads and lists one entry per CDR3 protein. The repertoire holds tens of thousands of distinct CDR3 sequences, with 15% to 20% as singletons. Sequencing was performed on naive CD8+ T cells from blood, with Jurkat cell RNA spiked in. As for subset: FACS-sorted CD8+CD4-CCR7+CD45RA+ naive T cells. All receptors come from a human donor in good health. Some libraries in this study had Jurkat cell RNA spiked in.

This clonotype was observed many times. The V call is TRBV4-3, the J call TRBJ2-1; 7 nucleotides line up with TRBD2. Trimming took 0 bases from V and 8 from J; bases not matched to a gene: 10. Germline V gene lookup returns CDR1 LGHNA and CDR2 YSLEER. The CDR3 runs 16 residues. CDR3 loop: CASSQDFLAVVDEQFF. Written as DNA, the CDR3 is TGCGCCAGCAGCCAAGATTTCCTAGCGGTTGTCGATGAGCAGTTCTTC.

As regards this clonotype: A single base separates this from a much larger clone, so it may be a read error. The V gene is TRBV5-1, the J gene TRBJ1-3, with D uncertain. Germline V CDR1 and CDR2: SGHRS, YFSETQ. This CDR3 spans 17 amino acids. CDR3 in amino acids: CAGSLAPQAGFGNTIYF. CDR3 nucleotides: TGCGCCGGCAGCTTGGCCCCTCAAGCAGGCTTTGGAAACACCATATATTTT.

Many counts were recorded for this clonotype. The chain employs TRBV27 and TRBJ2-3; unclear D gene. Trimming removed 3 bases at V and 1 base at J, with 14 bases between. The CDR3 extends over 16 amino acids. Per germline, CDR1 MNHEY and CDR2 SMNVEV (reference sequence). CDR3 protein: CASSLWAASRTDTQYF. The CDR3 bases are TGTGCCAGCAGTTTGTGGGCGGCGTCTCGCACAGATACGCAGTATTTT.

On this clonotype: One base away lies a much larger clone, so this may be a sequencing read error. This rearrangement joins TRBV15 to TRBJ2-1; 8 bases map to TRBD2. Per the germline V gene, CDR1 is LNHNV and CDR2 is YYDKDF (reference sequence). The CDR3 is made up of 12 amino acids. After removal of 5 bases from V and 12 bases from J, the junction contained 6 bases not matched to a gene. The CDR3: CATSGLAGGQFF. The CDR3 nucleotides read TGTGCCACCAGCGGACTAGCAGGTGGGCAGTTCTTC.

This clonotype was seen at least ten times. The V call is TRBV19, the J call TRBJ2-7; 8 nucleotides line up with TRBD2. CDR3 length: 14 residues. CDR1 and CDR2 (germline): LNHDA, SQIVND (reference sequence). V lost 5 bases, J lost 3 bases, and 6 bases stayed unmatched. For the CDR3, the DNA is TGTGCCAGTAGTCCGGGACTAGGAAACTACGAGCAGTACTTC. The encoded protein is CASSPGLGNYEQYF. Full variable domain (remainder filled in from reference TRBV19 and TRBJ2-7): DGGITQSPKYLFRKEGQNVTLSCEQNLNHDAMYWYRQDPGQGLRLIYYSQIVNDFQKGDIAEGYSVSREKKESFPLTVTSAQKNPTAFYLCASSPGLGNYEQYFGPGTRLTVT.

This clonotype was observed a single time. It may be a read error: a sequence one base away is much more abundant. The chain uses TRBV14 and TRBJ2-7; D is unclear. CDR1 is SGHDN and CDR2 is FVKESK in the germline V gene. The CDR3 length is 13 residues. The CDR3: CASSREDHYGQYF. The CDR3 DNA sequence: TGTGCCAGCAGCCGAGAGGACCACTACGGGCAGTACTTC.

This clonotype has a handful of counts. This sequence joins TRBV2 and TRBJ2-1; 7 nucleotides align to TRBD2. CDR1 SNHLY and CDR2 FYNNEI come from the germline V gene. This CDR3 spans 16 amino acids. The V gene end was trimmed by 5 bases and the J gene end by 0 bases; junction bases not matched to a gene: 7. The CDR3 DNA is TGTGCCAGCAGTCACCTAGCGGAGGGCTCCTACAATGAGCAGTTCTTC. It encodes CASSHLAEGSYNEQFF.

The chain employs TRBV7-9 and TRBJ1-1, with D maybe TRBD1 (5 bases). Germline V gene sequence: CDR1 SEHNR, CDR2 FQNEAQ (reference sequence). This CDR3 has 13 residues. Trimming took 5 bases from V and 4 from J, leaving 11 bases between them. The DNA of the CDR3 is TGTGCCAGCAGCCCCAGGGCGGTCACTGAAGCTTTCTTT. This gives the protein CASSPRAVTEAFF.

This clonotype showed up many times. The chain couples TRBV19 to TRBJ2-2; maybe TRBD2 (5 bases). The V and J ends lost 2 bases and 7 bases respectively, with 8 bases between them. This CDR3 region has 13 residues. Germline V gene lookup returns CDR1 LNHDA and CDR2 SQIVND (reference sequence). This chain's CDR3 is CASSISDFGELFF. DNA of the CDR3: TGTGCCAGTAGTATATCGGACTTCGGGGAGCTGTTTTTT.